This T cell receptor beta chain was documented in a study of T cell responses to AZD1222 COVID-19 vaccine. Study overall: Samples with a second dose at about 4 or about 12 weeks were pooled together.

Overall study results and limits: Just 5 to 7 people given AZD1222 tested seropositive at baseline. Two AZD1222 doses significantly raised spike-specific TCR breadth and depth over controls. Repertoires were obtained solely post-peak T cell response.

Germline V gene lookup returns CDR1 GTSNPN and CDR2 SVGIG (reference sequence). V lost 3 bases and J lost 4; bases outside the gene matches: 13. The CDR3 length is 16 residues. Sequencing was performed with immunoSEQ multiplex PCR; in TCRdb, only in-frame clones are kept and a portion is missing. The sample yields 150,000 to 200,000 clones, about nine tenths seen once. Turning to this clone: Its specificity is unknown.

V gene TRBV30 combines with J gene TRBJ2-7; 9 bases match TRBD1. The TCR was taken from an adult in good health. The specimen comprised peripheral blood, sampled on day 0 of AZD1222 vaccination. DNA of the CDR3: TGTGCCTGGAGAGAAATGGGCGGACAGGGGCCGTACGAGCAGTACTTC. It yields the protein CAWREMGGQGPYEQYF.